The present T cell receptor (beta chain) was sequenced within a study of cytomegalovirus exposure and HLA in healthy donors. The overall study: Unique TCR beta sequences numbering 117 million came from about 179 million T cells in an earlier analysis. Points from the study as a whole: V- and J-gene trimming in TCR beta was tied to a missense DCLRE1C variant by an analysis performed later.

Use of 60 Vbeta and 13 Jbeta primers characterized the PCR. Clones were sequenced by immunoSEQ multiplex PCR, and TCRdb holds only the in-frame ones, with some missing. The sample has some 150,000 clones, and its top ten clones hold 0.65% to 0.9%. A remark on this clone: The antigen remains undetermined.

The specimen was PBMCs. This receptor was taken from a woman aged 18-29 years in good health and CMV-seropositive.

The CDR3 bases are TGTGCCAGCAGTCAAATCCGGGGGTGGCCCACAGATACGCAGTATTTT. Its translation: CASSQIRGWPTDTQYF. The V gene is TRBV7-9, the J gene TRBJ2-3, with a weak D call TRBD2 (6 bases). The length of the CDR3 is 16 residues. Trimming shortened V by 6 bases and J by 2 bases, and 18 bases separated the two germline ends. Germline V gene data show CDR1 as SEHNR and CDR2 as FQNEAQ (reference sequence). The whole variable domain, filled in from reference TRBV7-9 and TRBJ2-3, reads DTGVSQNPRHKITKRGQNVTFRCDPISEHNRLYWYRQTLGQGPEFLTYFQNEAQLEKSRLLSDRFSAERPKGSFSTLEIQRTEQGDSAMYLCASSQIRGWPTDTQYFGPGTRLTVL.